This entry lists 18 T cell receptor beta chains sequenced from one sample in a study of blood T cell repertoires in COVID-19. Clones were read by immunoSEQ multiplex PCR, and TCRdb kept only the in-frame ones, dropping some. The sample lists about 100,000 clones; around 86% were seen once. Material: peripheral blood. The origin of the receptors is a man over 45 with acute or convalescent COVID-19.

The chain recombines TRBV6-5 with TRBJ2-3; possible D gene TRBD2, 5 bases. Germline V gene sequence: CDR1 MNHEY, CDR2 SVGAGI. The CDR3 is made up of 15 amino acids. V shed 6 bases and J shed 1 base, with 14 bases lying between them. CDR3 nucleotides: TGTGCCAGCAGGCTCCACGGGGTGGGCACAGATACGCAGTATTTT. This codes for CASRLHGVGTDTQYF.

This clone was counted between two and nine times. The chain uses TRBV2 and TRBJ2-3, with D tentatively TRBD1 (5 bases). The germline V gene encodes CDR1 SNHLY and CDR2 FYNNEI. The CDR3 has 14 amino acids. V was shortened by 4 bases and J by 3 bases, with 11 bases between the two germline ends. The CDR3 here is CASSVGRDTDTQYF. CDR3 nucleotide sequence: TGTGCCAGCAGTGTGGGCAGGGATACAGATACGCAGTATTTT.

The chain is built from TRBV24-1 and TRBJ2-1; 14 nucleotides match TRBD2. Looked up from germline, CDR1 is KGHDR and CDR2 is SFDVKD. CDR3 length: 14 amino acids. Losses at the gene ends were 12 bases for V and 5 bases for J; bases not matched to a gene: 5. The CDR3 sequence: CAAETSGRDNEQFF. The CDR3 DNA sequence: TGTGCCGCTGAGACTAGCGGGAGGGACAATGAGCAGTTCTTC.

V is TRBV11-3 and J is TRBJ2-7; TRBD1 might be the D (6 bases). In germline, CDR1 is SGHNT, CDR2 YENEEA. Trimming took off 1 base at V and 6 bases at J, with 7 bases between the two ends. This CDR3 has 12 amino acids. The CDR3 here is CASSLGGGEQYF. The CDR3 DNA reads TGTGCCAGCAGCTTAGGAGGGGGCGAGCAGTACTTC.

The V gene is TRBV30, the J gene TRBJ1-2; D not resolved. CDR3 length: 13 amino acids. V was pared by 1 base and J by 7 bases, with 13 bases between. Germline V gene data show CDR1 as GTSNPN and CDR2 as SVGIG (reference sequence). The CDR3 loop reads CAWSARYSGGYTF. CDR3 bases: TGTGCCTGGAGTGCCCGCTACAGTGGTGGCTACACCTTC. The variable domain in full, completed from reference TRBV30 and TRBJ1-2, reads SQTIHQWPATLVQPVGSPLSLECTVEGTSNPNLYWYRQAAGRGLQLLFYSVGIGQISSEVPQNLSASRPQDRQFILSSKKLLLSDSGFYLCAWSARYSGGYTFGSGTRLTVV.

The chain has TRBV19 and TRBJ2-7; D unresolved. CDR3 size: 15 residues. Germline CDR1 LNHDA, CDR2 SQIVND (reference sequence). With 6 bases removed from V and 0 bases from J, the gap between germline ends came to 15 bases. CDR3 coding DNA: TGTGCCAGTAGGGCCTTGGCTGGCAGCTCCTACGAGCAGTACTTC. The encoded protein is CASRALAGSSYEQYF.

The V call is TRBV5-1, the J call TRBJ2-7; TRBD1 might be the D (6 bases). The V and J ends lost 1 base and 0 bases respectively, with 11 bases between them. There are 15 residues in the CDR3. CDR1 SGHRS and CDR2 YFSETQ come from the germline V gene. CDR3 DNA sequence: TGCGCCAGCAGCTTGTACGGACAGAGCTCCTACGAGCAGTACTTC. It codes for CASSLYGQSSYEQYF. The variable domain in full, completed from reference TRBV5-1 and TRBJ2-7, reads KAGVTQTPRYLIKTRGQQVTLSCSPISGHRSVSWYQQTPGQGLQFLFEYFSETQRNKGNFPGRFSGRQFSNSRSEMNVSTLELGDSALYLCASSLYGQSSYEQYFGPGTRLTVT.

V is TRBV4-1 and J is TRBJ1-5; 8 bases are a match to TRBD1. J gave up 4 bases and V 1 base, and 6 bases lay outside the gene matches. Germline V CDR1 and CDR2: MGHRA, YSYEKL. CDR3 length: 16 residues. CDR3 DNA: TGCGCCAGCAGCCAAGGTATAGGACAGGGAAATCAGCCCCAGCATTTT. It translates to CASSQGIGQGNQPQHF.

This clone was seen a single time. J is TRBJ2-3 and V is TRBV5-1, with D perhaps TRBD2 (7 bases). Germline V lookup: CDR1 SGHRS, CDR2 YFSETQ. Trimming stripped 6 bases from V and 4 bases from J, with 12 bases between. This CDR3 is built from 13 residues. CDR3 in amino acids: CASKGRGADTQYF. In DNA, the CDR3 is TGCGCCAGCAAAGGGAGGGGGGCAGATACGCAGTATTTT. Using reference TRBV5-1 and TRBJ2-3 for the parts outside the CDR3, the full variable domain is KAGVTQTPRYLIKTRGQQVTLSCSPISGHRSVSWYQQTPGQGLQFLFEYFSETQRNKGNFPGRFSGRQFSNSRSEMNVSTLELGDSALYLCASKGRGADTQYFGPGTRLTVL.

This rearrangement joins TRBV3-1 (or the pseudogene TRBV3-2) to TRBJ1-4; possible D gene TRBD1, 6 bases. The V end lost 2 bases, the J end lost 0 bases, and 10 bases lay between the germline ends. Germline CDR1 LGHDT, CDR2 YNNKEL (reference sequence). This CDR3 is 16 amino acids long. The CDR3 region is CASSQRTGSTNEKLFF. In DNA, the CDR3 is TGTGCCAGCAGCCAAAGAACAGGGTCAACTAATGAAAAACTGTTTTTT.

CDR3 sequence: CASSFDLRNEQFF. CDR3 nucleotides: TGTGCCAGCAGTTTTGACCTCAGGAATGAGCAGTTCTTC. The chain joins TRBV12-3 or TRBV12-4 to TRBJ2-1; D call uncertain. The ends were cut back, 3 bases at V and 7 bases at J, with 10 bases in the middle. The CDR3 contains 13 residues.

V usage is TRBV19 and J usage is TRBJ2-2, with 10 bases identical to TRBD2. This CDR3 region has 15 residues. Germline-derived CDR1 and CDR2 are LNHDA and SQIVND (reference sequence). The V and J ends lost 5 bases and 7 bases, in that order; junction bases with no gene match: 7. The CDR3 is CASSLLAGASGELFF. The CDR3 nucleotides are TGTGCCAGTAGTCTCCTAGCGGGAGCGAGCGGGGAGCTGTTTTTT. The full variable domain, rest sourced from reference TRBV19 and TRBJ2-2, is DGGITQSPKYLFRKEGQNVTLSCEQNLNHDAMYWYRQDPGQGLRLIYYSQIVNDFQKGDIAEGYSVSREKKESFPLTVTSAQKNPTAFYLCASSLLAGASGELFFGEGSRLTVL.

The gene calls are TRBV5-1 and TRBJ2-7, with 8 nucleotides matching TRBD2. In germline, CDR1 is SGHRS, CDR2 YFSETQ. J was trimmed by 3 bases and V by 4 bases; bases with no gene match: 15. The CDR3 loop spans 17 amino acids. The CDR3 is CASSGRGVSGSGYEQYF. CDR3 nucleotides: TGCGCCAGCAGCGGGCGAGGGGTGAGCGGGAGTGGCTACGAGCAGTACTTC.

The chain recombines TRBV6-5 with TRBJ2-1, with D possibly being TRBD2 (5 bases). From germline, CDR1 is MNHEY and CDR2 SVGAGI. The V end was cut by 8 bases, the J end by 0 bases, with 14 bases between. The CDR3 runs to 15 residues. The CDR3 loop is CASRGSGSSYNEQFF. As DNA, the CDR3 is TGTGCCAGCCGAGGTTCGGGGAGCTCCTACAATGAGCAGTTCTTC.

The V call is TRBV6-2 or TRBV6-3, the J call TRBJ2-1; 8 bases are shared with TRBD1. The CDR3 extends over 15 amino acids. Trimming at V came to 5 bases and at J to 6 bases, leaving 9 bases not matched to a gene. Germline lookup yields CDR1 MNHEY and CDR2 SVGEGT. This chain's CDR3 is CASSQEGQASNEQFF. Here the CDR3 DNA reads TGTGCCAGCAGTCAGGAGGGACAGGCGTCCAATGAGCAGTTCTTC.

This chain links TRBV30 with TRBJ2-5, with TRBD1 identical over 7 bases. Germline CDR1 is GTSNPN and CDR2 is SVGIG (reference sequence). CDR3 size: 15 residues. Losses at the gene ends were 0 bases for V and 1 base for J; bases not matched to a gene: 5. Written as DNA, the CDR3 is TGTGCCTGGAGTGTAAGGGGGACAGTCCAAGAGACCCAGTACTTC. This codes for CAWSVRGTVQETQYF.

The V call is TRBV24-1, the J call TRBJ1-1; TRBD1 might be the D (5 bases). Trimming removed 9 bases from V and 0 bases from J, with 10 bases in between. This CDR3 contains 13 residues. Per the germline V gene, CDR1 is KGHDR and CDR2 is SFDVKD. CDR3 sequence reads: CATSDIMNTEAFF. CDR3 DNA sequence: TGTGCCACCTCGGACATTATGAACACTGAAGCTTTCTTT.

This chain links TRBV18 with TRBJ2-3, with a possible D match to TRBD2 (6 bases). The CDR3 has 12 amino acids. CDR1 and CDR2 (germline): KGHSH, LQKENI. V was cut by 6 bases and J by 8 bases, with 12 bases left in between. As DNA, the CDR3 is TGTGCCAGCTCCCTAGACGGGGGTACGCAGTATTTT. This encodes CASSLDGGTQYF. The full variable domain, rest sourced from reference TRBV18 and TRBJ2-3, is NAGVMQNPRHLVRRRGQEARLRCSPMKGHSHVYWYRQLPEEGLKFMVYLQKENIIDESGMPKERFSAEFPKEGPSILRIQQVVRGDSAAYFCASSLDGGTQYFGPGTRLTVL.